This T cell receptor (beta chain) was recorded in a study of cytomegalovirus exposure and HLA in healthy donors. The PCR had 60 Vbeta and 13 Jbeta primers. TCRdb's copy holds only in-frame clones and misses some; the assay was immunoSEQ multiplex PCR. The sample records around 210,000 clones, more than 75% being singletons. Study-wide points: Three CMV-associated chains were confirmed in vitro to be specific for CMV antigens. TCR beta V- and J-gene trimming was later associated with a missense DCLRE1C variant.

A remark on this clone: Its cognate antigen is unknown.

CDR1 is MNHNY, CDR2 SVGAGI, per germline (reference sequence). There are 13 residues in the CDR3. The V segment lost 4 bases and the J segment 0 bases; nucleotides outside the gene matches: 0. V is TRBV6-6 and J is TRBJ2-7; 7 bases fit TRBD2. This sequence originates from a girl between 2 and 10 years old in good health and CMV-seronegative. The specimen sequenced was PBMCs. The CDR3 bases are TGTGCCAGCAGTTGGGGGGGCTCCTACGAGCAGTACTTC. As protein: CASSWGGSYEQYF.